The present TCR beta chain was sequenced within a study of blood T cell repertoires in COVID-19. TCRdb's table, derived via immunoSEQ multiplex PCR, lists solely in-frame clones and lacks some. The repertoire includes roughly 79,000 clones, 82% of them detected once, and approximately 7.3% sits in the top ten. CDR3 length equals 16 residues. Trimming shortened V by 2 bases and J by 2 bases, and 13 bases separated the two germline ends. CDR1 and CDR2 from the germline V gene are MNHNS and SASEGT. Sequencing used peripheral blood. This TCR was recovered from a human donor in a cohort sampled during active COVID-19. This chain uses TRBV6-1 with TRBJ2-1; D is possibly TRBD1 (6 bases). The CDR3 nucleotides read TGTGCCAGCAGTGAATATCAGGGGACCCCCTACAATGAGCAGTTCTTC. Protein: CASSEYQGTPYNEQFF.